This record covers a single T cell receptor beta chain. Its antigen is currently unknown. The table came from immunoSEQ multiplex PCR; TCRdb's copy has only in-frame clones and leaves some out. The data contain about 150,000 clones, around 90% of them singletons. V shed 2 bases and J shed 0 bases, with 8 bases lying between them. Germline CDR1 and CDR2: SGHTA and FQGNSA. The CDR3 sequence is 15 residues long. The data were obtained in a study of T cell responses to AZD1222 COVID-19 vaccine. Study-level results: Reports say nearly half of spike-specific TCRs go after unmutated variant regions. The sample set comprised mostly white British donors with more females, and clonal diversity was possibly underestimated. In all cases, repertoires were sampled only after the peak T cell response. Dominant at 160-218 and 743-854, vaccine-associated CD4 TCRs also spanned spike.

The rearrangement uses TRBV7-2 and TRBJ1-5; D call uncertain. Sequencing was performed on peripheral blood, taken on day 0 of AZD1222 vaccination. The clonotype originates from an adult in good health. The CDR3 sequence is CASSLRGYSNQPQHF. In nucleotides, the CDR3 is TGTGCCAGCAGCTTACGAGGTTATAGCAATCAGCCCCAGCATTTT.